This T cell receptor beta chain was profiled in a study of T cell changes during pregnancy in multiple sclerosis. CDR1 SGHKS and CDR2 YYEKEE come from the germline V gene (reference sequence). J gave up 4 bases and V 4 bases, and 7 bases lay outside the gene matches. The CDR3 totals 15 residues. Data came from immunoSEQ multiplex PCR; TCRdb stores just in-frame clones and leaves some out. The repertoire has tens of thousands of clones, roughly nine tenths of them found once; the top ten carry less than 4%. The clonotype comes from a female donor in good health, enrolled as a control in a pregnancy study. The genes are TRBV5-5 and TRBJ2-3, with 9 bases identical to TRBD1. This sample comprised peripheral blood, obtained in the first trimester of pregnancy. The CDR3 region is CASSLGTGWPDTQYF. CDR3 bases: TGTGCCAGCAGCCTGGGGACAGGGTGGCCAGATACGCAGTATTTT.